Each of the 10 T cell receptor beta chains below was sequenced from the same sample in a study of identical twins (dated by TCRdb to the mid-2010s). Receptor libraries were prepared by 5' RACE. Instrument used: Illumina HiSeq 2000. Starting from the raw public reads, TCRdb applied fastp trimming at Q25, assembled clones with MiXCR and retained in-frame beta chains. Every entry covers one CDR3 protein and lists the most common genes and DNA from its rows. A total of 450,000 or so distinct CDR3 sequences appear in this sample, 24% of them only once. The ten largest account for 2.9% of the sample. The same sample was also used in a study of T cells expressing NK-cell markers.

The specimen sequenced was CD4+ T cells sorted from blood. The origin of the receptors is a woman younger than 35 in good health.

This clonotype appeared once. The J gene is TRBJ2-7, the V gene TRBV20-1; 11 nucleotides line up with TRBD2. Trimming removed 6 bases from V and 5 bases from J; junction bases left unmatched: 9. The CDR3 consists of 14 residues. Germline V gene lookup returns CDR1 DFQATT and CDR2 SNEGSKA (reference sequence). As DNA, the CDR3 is TGCAGTGCCGTTAGCGGGAGGGCAATCGACGAGCAGTACTTC. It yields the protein CSAVSGRAIDEQYF.

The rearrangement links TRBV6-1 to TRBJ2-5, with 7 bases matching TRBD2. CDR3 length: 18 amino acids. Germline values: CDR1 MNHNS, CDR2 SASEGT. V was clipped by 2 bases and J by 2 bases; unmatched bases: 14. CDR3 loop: CASSERVLGGGAQETQYF. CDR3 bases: TGTGCCAGCAGTGAAAGGGTGTTGGGCGGGGGAGCACAAGAGACCCAGTACTTC.

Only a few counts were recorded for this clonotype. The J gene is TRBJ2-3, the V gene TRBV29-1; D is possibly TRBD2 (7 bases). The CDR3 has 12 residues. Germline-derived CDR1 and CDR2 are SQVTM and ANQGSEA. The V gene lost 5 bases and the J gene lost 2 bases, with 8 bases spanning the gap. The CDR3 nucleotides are TGCAGCGTTCGGGGGGCCACAGATACGCAGTATTTT. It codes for CSVRGATDTQYF.

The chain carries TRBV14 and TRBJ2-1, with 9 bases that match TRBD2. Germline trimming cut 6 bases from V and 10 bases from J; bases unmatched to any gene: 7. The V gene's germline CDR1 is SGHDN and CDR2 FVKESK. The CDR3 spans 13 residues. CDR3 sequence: CASRLSGSGEQFF. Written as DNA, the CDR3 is TGTGCCAGCAGACTTAGCGGGAGTGGGGAGCAGTTCTTC.

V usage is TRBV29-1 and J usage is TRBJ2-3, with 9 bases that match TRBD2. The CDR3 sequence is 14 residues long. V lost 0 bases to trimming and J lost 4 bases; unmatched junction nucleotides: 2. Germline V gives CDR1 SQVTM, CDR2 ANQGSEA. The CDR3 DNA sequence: TGCAGCGTTGAAGATGCGGGAGGGGCAGATACGCAGTATTTT. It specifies CSVEDAGGADTQYF.

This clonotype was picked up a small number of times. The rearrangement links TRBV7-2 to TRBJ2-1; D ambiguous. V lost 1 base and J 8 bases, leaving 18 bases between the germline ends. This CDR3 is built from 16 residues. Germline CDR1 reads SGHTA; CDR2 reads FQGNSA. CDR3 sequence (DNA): TGTGCCAGCAGCTTAGTCGGAGCCAGAACGCCGGATGAGCAGTTCTTC. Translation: CASSLVGARTPDEQFF.

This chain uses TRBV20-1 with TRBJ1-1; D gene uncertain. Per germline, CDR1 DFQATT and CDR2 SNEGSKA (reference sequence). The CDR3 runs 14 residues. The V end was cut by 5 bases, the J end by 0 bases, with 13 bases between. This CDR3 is CSALPGSMNTEAFF. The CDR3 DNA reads TGCAGTGCTCTCCCGGGGAGCATGAACACTGAAGCTTTCTTT.

The CDR3 sequence: CSADFRGQGEKLFF. The CDR3 coding sequence is TGCAGTGCTGACTTTAGAGGACAGGGGGAAAAACTGTTTTTT. The chain combines TRBV20-1 with TRBJ1-4; 9 positions agree with TRBD1. The CDR3 consists of 14 residues. V was pared by 5 bases and J by 8 bases, with 9 bases of the junction left unmatched. Germline-derived CDR1 and CDR2 are DFQATT and SNEGSKA (reference sequence).

The CDR3 region is CASSPTPKAKNIQYF. The CDR3 DNA is TGCGCCAGCAGCCCAACTCCTAAAGCCAAAAACATTCAGTACTTC. V usage is TRBV5-1 and J usage is TRBJ2-4; D gene uncertain. Trimming shortened V by 4 bases and J by 0 bases, and 11 bases separated the two germline ends. The CDR3 has 15 amino acids. Germline loops: CDR1 SGHRS, CDR2 YFSETQ.

This CDR3 is CASSLKRRRAYEQYF. The CDR3 bases are TGTGCCAGCAGCCTGAAGCGGAGACGAGCCTACGAGCAGTACTTC. V usage is TRBV3-1 and J usage is TRBJ2-7, with D maybe TRBD2 (5 bases). CDR3 length: 15 residues. CDR1 is LGHDT and CDR2 is YNNKEL in the germline V gene (reference sequence). Trimming shortened V by 4 bases and J by 2 bases, and 15 bases separated the two germline ends.